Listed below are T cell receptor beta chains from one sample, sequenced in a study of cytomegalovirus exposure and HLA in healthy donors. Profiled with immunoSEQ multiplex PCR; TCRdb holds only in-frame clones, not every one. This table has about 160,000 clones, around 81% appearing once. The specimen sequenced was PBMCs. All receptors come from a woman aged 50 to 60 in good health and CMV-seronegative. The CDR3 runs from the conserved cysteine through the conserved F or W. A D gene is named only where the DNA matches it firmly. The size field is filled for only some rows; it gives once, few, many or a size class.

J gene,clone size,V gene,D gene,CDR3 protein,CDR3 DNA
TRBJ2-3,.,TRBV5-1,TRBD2,CASSPDIGRADTQYF,TGCGCCAGCAGCCCAGACATAGGGAGGGCAGATACGCAGTATTTT
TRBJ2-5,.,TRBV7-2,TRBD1,CASSTTGAETQYF,TGTGCCAGCAGCACCACAGGGGCAGAGACCCAGTACTTC
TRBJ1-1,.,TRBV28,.,CASSFAWSTEAFF,TGTGCCAGCAGTTTTGCTTGGAGCACTGAAGCTTTCTTT
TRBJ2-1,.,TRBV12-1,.,CASRLTGDYNEQFF,TGTGCCAGCAGATTGACAGGGGACTACAATGAGCAGTTCTTC
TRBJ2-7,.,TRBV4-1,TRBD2,CASSVTSGLSYEQYF,TGCGCCAGCAGCGTCACTAGCGGTCTCTCCTACGAGCAGTACTTC
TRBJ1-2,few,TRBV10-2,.,CASSESLIYGYTF,TGCGCCAGCAGTGAGTCGCTAATCTATGGCTACACCTTC
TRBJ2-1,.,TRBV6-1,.,CASSEHFSSYNEQFF,TGTGCCAGCAGTGAACACTTCTCCTCCTACAATGAGCAGTTCTTC
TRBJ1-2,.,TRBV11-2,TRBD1,CASSYGTGDGYTF,TGTGCCAGCAGCTACGGGACAGGGGATGGCTACACCTTC
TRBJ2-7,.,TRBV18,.,CASSPPVGPPYF,TGTGCCAGCTCACCACCGGTTGGGCCCCCGTACTTC
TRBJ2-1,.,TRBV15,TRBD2,CATTKTGLAVEGEQFF,TGTGCCACTACCAAGACGGGACTAGCGGTAGAGGGTGAGCAGTTCTTC
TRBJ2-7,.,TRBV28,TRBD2,CASSSPGTSYEQYF,TGTGCCAGCAGTTCCCCCGGGACTAGCTACGAGCAGTACTTC
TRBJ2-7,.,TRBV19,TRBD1,CASSTQGAESFYEQYF,TGTGCCAGTAGTACACAGGGGGCGGAAAGCTTCTACGAGCAGTACTTC
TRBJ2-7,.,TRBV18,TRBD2,CASSPNPGGEQYF,TGTGCCAGCTCACCGAACCCGGGGGGGGAGCAGTACTTC
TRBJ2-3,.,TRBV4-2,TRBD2,CASSQSLSPAGVTDTQYF,TGTGCCAGCAGCCAGTCCCTTTCCCCGGCGGGGGTGACAGATACGCAGTATTTT
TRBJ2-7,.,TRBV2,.,CASSEAVGSYEQYF,TGTGCCAGCAGTGAAGCGGTGGGGAGCTACGAGCAGTACTTC
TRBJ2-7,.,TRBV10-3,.,CAITSSGNYEQYF,TGTGCCATCACGTCCAGCGGAAACTACGAGCAGTACTTC
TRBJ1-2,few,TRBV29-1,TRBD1,CSVGRQGVSGYTF,TGCAGCGTTGGACGGCAGGGGGTTTCTGGCTACACCTTC
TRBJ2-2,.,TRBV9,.,CASSALTGELFF,TGTGCCAGCAGCGCCCTCACCGGGGAGCTGTTTTTT
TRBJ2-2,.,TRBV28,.,CASRVLRRDGELFF,TGTGCCAGCAGGGTTTTACGTCGGGACGGGGAGCTGTTTTTT
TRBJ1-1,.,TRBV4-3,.,CASSQELTENTEAFF,TGCGCCAGCAGCCAAGAGTTGACAGAAAACACTGAAGCTTTCTTT
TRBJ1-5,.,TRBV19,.,CASSPKGRGSNQPQHF,TGTGCCAGTAGTCCAAAAGGGAGGGGTAGCAATCAGCCCCAGCATTTT
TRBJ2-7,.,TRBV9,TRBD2,CASSPGTSYEQYF,TGTGCCAGTTCTCCTGGGACTAGCTACGAGCAGTACTTC